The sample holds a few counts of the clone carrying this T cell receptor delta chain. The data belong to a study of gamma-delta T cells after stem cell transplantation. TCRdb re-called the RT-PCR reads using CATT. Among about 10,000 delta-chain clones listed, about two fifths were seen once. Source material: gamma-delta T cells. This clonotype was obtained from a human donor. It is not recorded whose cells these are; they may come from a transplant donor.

The CDR3 DNA reads TGTGCCTGTGACACGGTCTTCTTTGACTGGGGGTCGAGCTCCTGGGACACCCGACAGATGTTTTTC. Protein product: CACDTVFFDWGSSSWDTRQMFF. The chain is built from TRDV2 and TRDJ3, with 8 nucleotides matching TRDD3. Looked up from germline, CDR1 is GEAIGNYY and CDR2 is EKD. The CDR3 runs to 22 residues. V lost 1 base, J lost 0 bases, and 16 bases stayed unmatched.